The 10 T cell receptor beta chains below come from one sample, sequenced in a study of cytomegalovirus exposure and HLA in healthy donors. The study ran its PCR with 60 Vbeta and 13 Jbeta primers. TCRdb's copy holds only in-frame clones and misses some; the assay was immunoSEQ multiplex PCR. The sample consists of under 200,000 clones, around 80% of them appearing once. The sequenced material came from PBMCs. The receptors here all came from a woman younger than 30 in good health and CMV-seronegative.

V usage is TRBV2 and J usage is TRBJ2-5; D is undetermined. V was trimmed by 6 bases and J by 7 bases, leaving 12 bases between them. This CDR3 is 12 amino acids long. The germline CDR1 and CDR2 sequences are SNHLY and FYNNEI. CDR3: CASSGEGGTQYF. CDR3 nucleotide sequence: TGTGCCAGCAGCGGAGAAGGTGGGACCCAGTACTTC.

The CDR3 loop is CASSLVGLAGNEQFF. The CDR3 coding sequence is TGTGCCAGCAGCTTAGTGGGACTAGCGGGAAATGAGCAGTTCTTC. The chain employs TRBV11-2 and TRBJ2-1; 13 nucleotides agree with TRBD2. Germline CDR1 reads SGHAT; CDR2 reads FQNNGV. J was trimmed by 7 bases and V by 1 base; bases with no gene match: 1. There are 15 residues in the CDR3.

V and J are TRBV19 and TRBJ1-2, with 11 bases fitting TRBD1. CDR3 length: 16 amino acids. V gave up 5 bases and J gave up 4 bases; unmatched junction bases: 9. In germline, CDR1 is LNHDA, CDR2 SQIVND (reference sequence). CDR3 protein: CASSFPSGTGGYGYTF. CDR3 sequence (DNA): TGTGCCAGTAGTTTTCCCTCCGGGACAGGGGGCTATGGCTACACCTTC.

In the case of this clone: This likely comes from a read error, as the CDR3 has no conserved phenylalanine or tryptophan at its end. The rearrangement uses TRBV18 and TRBJ1-1; the D gene is possibly TRBD1 (6 bases). From germline, CDR1 is KGHSH and CDR2 LQKENI. The CDR3 runs to 13 residues. The V and J ends lost 6 bases and 0 bases respectively, with 8 bases between them. The CDR3 DNA reads TGTGCCAGCTCGAGGACAGTGAACACTGAAGCTTTCCTT. It is translated as CASSRTVNTEAFL.

J is TRBJ2-7 and V is TRBV6-1, with TRBD1 matching over 11 bases. V lost 7 bases to trimming and J lost 5 bases; unmatched junction nucleotides: 4. The germline gives CDR1 MNHNS, CDR2 SASEGT. CDR3 size: 13 residues. The CDR3 bases are TGTGCCAGCAAAAGGACAGGGGGCCACGAGCAGTACGTC. Translating gives CASKRTGGHEQYV.

The V and J genes are TRBV18 and TRBJ1-2; a weak D match, TRBD1 (6 bases). The CDR3 is 14 residues long. Trimming shortened V by 1 base and J by 2 bases, and 8 bases separated the two germline ends. The germline CDR1 and CDR2 sequences are KGHSH and LQKENI. The CDR3 loop is CASSPQGGNYGYTF. In DNA form, the CDR3 reads TGTGCCAGCTCACCACAGGGGGGGAACTATGGCTACACCTTC.

This sequence joins TRBV30 and TRBJ1-2, with 9 bases fitting TRBD1. Trimming removed 3 bases from V and 6 bases from J; junction bases left unmatched: 5. Germline-derived CDR1 and CDR2 are GTSNPN and SVGIG (reference sequence). The CDR3 consists of 13 residues. CDR3: CAWSPTGGDGYTF. CDR3 DNA sequence: TGTGCCTGGAGCCCCACAGGGGGCGATGGCTACACCTTC.

V and J are TRBV7-2 and TRBJ1-2; 7 nucleotides line up with TRBD1. Germline CDR1 SGHTA, CDR2 FQGNSA. J gave up 8 bases and V 6 bases, and 15 bases lay outside the gene matches. CDR3 size: 15 residues. This chain's CDR3 is CASSGGGAVLRGYTF. Written as DNA, the CDR3 is TGTGCCAGCAGTGGAGGGGGCGCAGTGTTAAGGGGCTACACCTTC. The variable domain in full, with the rest retrieved from reference TRBV7-2 and TRBJ1-2, is GAGVSQSPSNKVTEKGKDVELRCDPISGHTALYWYRQSLGQGLEFLIYFQGNSAPDKSGLPSDRFSAERTGGSVSTLTIQRTQQEDSAVYLCASSGGGAVLRGYTFGSGTRLTVV.

This clone came up once. The chain recombines TRBV5-4 with TRBJ2-1; 9 bases line up with TRBD1. The V segment lost 3 bases and the J segment 8 bases; nucleotides outside the gene matches: 18. Germline CDR1 and CDR2: SGHNT and YYREEE (reference sequence). The CDR3 is 18 amino acids. The CDR3 region has the DNA TGTGCCAGCAGCTCTTGGGCAACAGGGGGCTTTCATCATGATGAGCAGTTCTTC. This translates into CASSSWATGGFHHDEQFF.

This chain links TRBV6-5 with TRBJ2-2; 12 bases align to TRBD2. The V and J ends lost 6 bases and 10 bases, in that order; junction bases with no gene match: 6. Per the germline V gene, CDR1 is MNHEY and CDR2 is SVGAGI. The CDR3 is made up of 14 amino acids. The CDR3 nucleotides are TGTGCCAGCAGCCCGACTAGCGGGAGAGCGGAGCTGTTTTTT. Encoded protein: CASSPTSGRAELFF.